A single sample gave rise to the 17 T cell receptor beta chains below, sequenced in a study of blood T cell repertoires in COVID-19. Assay used: immunoSEQ multiplex PCR; TCRdb lists only in-frame clones, some missing. The table records some 370,000 clones, 90% of them present only once. Material: peripheral blood. All receptors come from a man between 18 and 29 years old with active or convalescent COVID-19.

V gene TRBV5-1 combines with J gene TRBJ2-5; 11 bases line up with TRBD2. J gave up 0 bases and V 3 bases, and 1 base lay outside the gene matches. CDR3 length: 15 residues. The germline gives CDR1 SGHRS, CDR2 YFSETQ. The CDR3: CASSSLAGDQETQYF. As DNA, the CDR3 is TGCGCCAGCAGCTCACTAGCGGGGGACCAAGAGACCCAGTACTTC.

CDR3 region: CASSLSRAGGRQPQHF. The CDR3 bases are TGTGCCAGCAGCTTATCTAGGGCAGGGGGCAGGCAGCCCCAGCATTTT. The chain links TRBV13 to TRBJ1-5; 8 nucleotides line up with TRBD1. V dropped 2 bases and J dropped 7; count of bases not matched to a gene: 10. In germline, CDR1 is PRHDT, CDR2 FYEKMQ (reference sequence). The CDR3 extends over 16 amino acids.

The rearrangement links TRBV9 to TRBJ2-2; TRBD2 aligns across 8 bases. The CDR3 is made up of 17 amino acids. J was trimmed by 4 bases and V by 4 bases; bases with no gene match: 12. Looked up from germline, CDR1 is SGDLS and CDR2 is YYNGEE. Here the CDR3 reads CASSPRGLVMGTGELFF. CDR3 DNA: TGTGCCAGCAGCCCCCGGGGACTAGTAATGGGCACCGGGGAGCTGTTTTTT.

The V call is TRBV7-6, the J call TRBJ2-3, with no clear D. The ends were cut back, 5 bases at V and 0 bases at J, with 12 bases in the middle. Germline V gene data show CDR1 as SGHVS and CDR2 as FNYEAQ. This CDR3 has 15 residues. The CDR3 protein is CASSGIAASTDTQYF. The DNA of the CDR3 is TGTGCCAGCAGCGGAATAGCTGCTAGCACAGATACGCAGTATTTT.

CDR3 bases: TGTGCCAGCACGTCAGGGGGCAGGGCAGATACGCAGTATTTT. Its translation is CASTSGGRADTQYF. V gene TRBV6-5 combines with J gene TRBJ2-3, with TRBD1 matching 8 bases. V trimming: 7 bases; J trimming: 4 bases; junction bases outside the gene matches: 7. The CDR3 has 14 residues. Germline loops: CDR1 MNHEY, CDR2 SVGAGI.

The CDR3: CAWSVPQAGQGKSGYNEQFF. The DNA of the CDR3 is TGTGCCTGGAGTGTACCCCAAGCCGGACAGGGTAAATCAGGCTACAATGAGCAGTTCTTC. The V gene is TRBV30, the J gene TRBJ2-1; 8 nucleotides align to TRBD1. The CDR3 extends over 20 amino acids. Looked up from germline, CDR1 is GTSNPN and CDR2 is SVGIG (reference sequence). V lost 0 bases, J lost 3 bases, and 19 bases stayed unmatched.

The V gene is TRBV5-1, the J gene TRBJ2-2; a possible D gene is TRBD2 (6 bases). The germline V gene encodes CDR1 SGHRS and CDR2 YFSETQ. This CDR3 is 16 amino acids long. Trimming cost V 4 bases and J 1 base, with 14 bases left between them. In DNA form, the CDR3 reads TGCGCCAGCAGCCCGCTGGGGGGTCGGAACACCGGGGAGCTGTTTTTT. Translation gives CASSPLGGRNTGELFF.

CDR3 sequence reads: CATPRRGKNQPQHF. CDR3 in DNA: TGTGCCACCCCCCGGCGAGGGAAAAATCAGCCCCAGCATTTT. The chain carries TRBV24-1 and TRBJ1-5; the D is unclear. Germline CDR1 is KGHDR and CDR2 is SFDVKD. Trimming pared 9 bases from V and 4 bases from J, leaving 15 bases between. This CDR3 spans 14 amino acids.

This chain uses TRBV11-2 with TRBJ2-1; 8 nucleotides line up with TRBD2. Germline V gene lookup returns CDR1 SGHAT and CDR2 FQNNGV. V lost 5 bases, J lost 2 bases, and 5 bases stayed unmatched. This CDR3 has 15 amino acids. CDR3 nucleotides: TGTGCCAGCAGCCAGCGGGGGCCTCCCTACAATGAGCAGTTCTTC. Its protein is CASSQRGPPYNEQFF.

The chain uses TRBV5-6 and TRBJ2-7; 7 nucleotides align to TRBD1. Trimming at V came to 4 bases and at J to 11 bases, leaving 9 bases not matched to a gene. The CDR3 contains 12 residues. The germline V gene encodes CDR1 SGHDT and CDR2 YYEEEE. The CDR3 DNA reads as TGTGCCAGCAGCGGGGACAGTAACAAGGAGTACTTC. Translation gives CASSGDSNKEYF.

The rearrangement uses TRBV28 and TRBJ1-1, with TRBD1 matching 8 bases. The CDR3 extends over 15 amino acids. The germline V gene has CDR1 MDHEN and CDR2 SYDVKM. V was clipped by 8 bases and J by 4 bases; unmatched bases: 12. The CDR3, as DNA: TGTGCCAGCCGAACAGGGGGGTTAGGCGGCACTGAAGCTTTCTTT. It yields the protein CASRTGGLGGTEAFF.

With respect to this clone: An end of the junction differs from the germline gene, which may be a read error. The chain carries TRBV28 and TRBJ2-5, with D possibly matching TRBD2 (6 bases). This CDR3 region has 12 residues. Germline V gene lookup returns CDR1 MDHEN and CDR2 SYDVKM. The CDR3 region has the DNA TGTGCCAGCAGTCGTCCGGCGGCTCGGGGGAACTTC. It translates to CASSRPAARGNF.

The gene calls are TRBV4-1 and TRBJ2-1; tentatively, D is TRBD1 (5 bases). The CDR3 is 16 residues long. The germline gives CDR1 MGHRA, CDR2 YSYEKL. V was shortened by 5 bases and J by 1 base, with 15 bases between the two germline ends. The CDR3 nucleotides read TGCGCCAGCAGCGGGGCTTTGGGGTATTCCTACAATGAGCAGTTCTTC. Amino acids: CASSGALGYSYNEQFF.

A single count supports this clone. The chain has TRBV24-1 and TRBJ2-2; 15 bases are a match to TRBD2. This CDR3 has 18 amino acids. Germline V gene sequence: CDR1 KGHDR, CDR2 SFDVKD. V trimming: 4 bases; J trimming: 5 bases; junction bases outside the gene matches: 7. Here the CDR3 DNA reads TGTGCCACCAGTGAGCCATCGGGACTAGCGGGGGGAACCGGGGAGCTGTTTTTT. It encodes CATSEPSGLAGGTGELFF.

The rearrangement uses TRBV19 and TRBJ1-4; maybe TRBD1 (6 bases). The germline V gene encodes CDR1 LNHDA and CDR2 SQIVND (reference sequence). The CDR3 contains 15 residues. V shed 5 bases and J shed 4 bases, with 14 bases lying between them. The DNA of the CDR3 is TGTGCCAGTAGTGACGCGGGGGGCCTTAATGAAAAACTGTTTTTT. This encodes CASSDAGGLNEKLFF.

This rearrangement joins TRBV7-9 to TRBJ1-4; 10 bases map to TRBD1. V trimming: 2 bases; J trimming: 2 bases; junction bases outside the gene matches: 2. The CDR3 runs to 16 residues. The germline gives CDR1 SEHNR, CDR2 FQNEAQ (reference sequence). The CDR3 region has the DNA TGTGCCAGCAGCTTACTGGGACAGGGGACTAATGAAAAACTGTTTTTT. Its protein product is CASSLLGQGTNEKLFF.

This clone has a single count. The chain couples TRBV15 to TRBJ2-3, with 10 positions matching TRBD2. The germline CDR1 and CDR2 sequences are LNHNV and YYDKDF (reference sequence). V shed 0 bases, J shed 2 bases, and the junction held 20 bases outside the gene matches. There are 22 residues in the CDR3. This chain's CDR3 is CATSRDQVEKNQLAGFTDTQYF. The CDR3 DNA sequence: TGTGCCACCAGCAGAGATCAAGTGGAGAAGAACCAACTAGCGGGATTCACAGATACGCAGTATTTT.